The 5 T cell receptor beta chains below come from one sample, sequenced in a study of high-grade serous ovarian cancer treatment subgroups. Tumor samples were obtained before definitive surgery or chemotherapy. Profiling relied on immunoSEQ multiplex PCR, and the TCRdb table lists in-frame clones only, not all of them. The sample has more than 15,000 clones, 73% seen once. The specimen sequenced was tumor tissue. Receptor source: a human donor with high-grade serous ovarian cancer.

J is TRBJ2-3 and V is TRBV5-4; D uncertain. This CDR3 has 14 residues. Deletions cut 7 bases from V and 5 bases from J, with 17 bases between. Germline loops: CDR1 SGHNT, CDR2 YYREEE (reference sequence). CDR3 sequence (DNA): TGTGCCAGCTCCATCGGGTCCGAGAAAGATACGCAGTATTTT. The encoded protein is CASSIGSEKDTQYF.

The CDR3: CASSEGAEETQYF. The CDR3 nucleotides read TGTGCCAGCAGTGAAGGGGCAGAAGAGACCCAGTACTTC. This chain links TRBV2 with TRBJ2-5; D call uncertain. The CDR3 extends over 13 amino acids. V was cut by 1 base and J by 3 bases, with 6 bases left in between. The germline gives CDR1 SNHLY, CDR2 FYNNEI.

The chain recombines TRBV7-9 with TRBJ2-6; D is possibly TRBD2 (5 bases). Germline V gene sequence: CDR1 SEHNR, CDR2 FQNEAQ (reference sequence). There are 15 residues in the CDR3. V shed 8 bases and J shed 1 base, with 12 bases lying between them. In nucleotides, the CDR3 is TGTGCCAGCCCGGGGAGAACGTCTGGGGCCAACGTCCTGACTTTC. It codes for CASPGRTSGANVLTF.

The rearrangement joins TRBV19 to TRBJ2-5; TRBD1 matches 9 bases. The CDR3 loop spans 13 amino acids. Looked up from germline, CDR1 is LNHDA and CDR2 is SQIVND (reference sequence). V dropped 6 bases and J dropped 5; count of bases not matched to a gene: 4. CDR3 amino acids: CASRGTGFETQYF. As DNA, the CDR3 is TGTGCCAGTAGGGGGACAGGGTTCGAGACCCAGTACTTC. The whole variable domain, filled in from reference TRBV19 and TRBJ2-5, reads DGGITQSPKYLFRKEGQNVTLSCEQNLNHDAMYWYRQDPGQGLRLIYYSQIVNDFQKGDIAEGYSVSREKKESFPLTVTSAQKNPTAFYLCASRGTGFETQYFGPGTRLLVL.

A few counts support this clone. In nucleotides, the CDR3 is TGTGCCAGCAGTGGATATACAGGGAGGACTGAAGCTTTCTTT. Amino acids: CASSGYTGRTEAFF. The V gene is TRBV25-1, the J gene TRBJ1-1; D possibly corresponds to TRBD1 (6 bases). Germline V gives CDR1 MGHDK, CDR2 SYGVNS. The CDR3 is made up of 14 amino acids. The germline V and J ends were trimmed by 4 bases and 5 bases, with 14 bases remaining between them.